The rows below give T cell receptor beta chains drawn from one sample of a study of T-cell reconstitution after alpha-beta-depleted transplantation in children. TCRdb re-analysed the PCR reads in MiXCR, keeping a single row per CDR3 protein. The sample has 550,000 to 600,000 distinct CDR3 sequences; 23% are singletons. Sequencing was performed on PBMCs, mostly from graft donor cells, taken 360 days after TCRalphabeta/CD19-depleted stem cell transplant. The source is a boy less than two years old who had a stem cell transplant for acute myeloid leukemia, so the T cells may come from the graft donor. CDR3s include the opening cysteine and the closing phenylalanine or tryptophan. D genes are given only for firm matches. The size of a clone is reported for some rows only, either as once, few or many, or as a class for expanded clones.

CDR3 protein: CASSRGDSVDTQYF
CDR3 DNA: TGTGCCAGCTCCCGGGGGGACAGCGTTGATACGCAGTATTTT
J gene: TRBJ2-3
D gene: -
V gene: TRBV6-1
clone size: -

CDR3 protein: CASSLLAGSNTGELFF
CDR3 DNA: TGTGCCAGCAGCCTATTAGCGGGGTCGAACACCGGGGAGCTGTTTTTT
J gene: TRBJ2-2
D gene: TRBD2
V gene: TRBV11-2
clone size: -

CDR3 protein: CASSPRRRGVWDEQFF
CDR3 DNA: TGTGCCAGCAGCCCAAGACGGCGGGGGGTTTGGGATGAGCAGTTCTTC
J gene: TRBJ2-1
D gene: TRBD2
V gene: TRBV7-2
clone size: -

CDR3 protein: CASSPPQDLPGQETQYF
CDR3 DNA: TGTGCCAGCAGTCCCCCCCAGGACTTGCCGGGGCAAGAGACCCAGTACTTC
J gene: TRBJ2-5
D gene: -
V gene: TRBV12-3/TRBV12-4
clone size: -

CDR3 protein: CSARYGPNYNYGYTF
CDR3 DNA: TGCAGTGCTAGATATGGACCTAACTATAACTATGGCTACACCTTC
J gene: TRBJ1-2
D gene: -
V gene: TRBV20-1
clone size: -

CDR3 protein: CASRALTGVAYNQPQHF
CDR3 DNA: TGTGCCAGCAGAGCCTTGACAGGGGTCGCCTACAATCAGCCCCAGCATTTT
J gene: TRBJ1-5
D gene: TRBD1
V gene: TRBV28
clone size: -

CDR3 protein: CASSQDLAGGPQETQYF
CDR3 DNA: TGCGCCAGCAGCCAAGATCTGGCGGGGGGGCCTCAAGAGACCCAGTACTTC
J gene: TRBJ2-5
D gene: TRBD2
V gene: TRBV4-3
clone size: many

CDR3 protein: CASSLEGGARSNEQFF
CDR3 DNA: TGTGCCAGCAGTTTAGAGGGGGGGGCTCGGTCGAATGAGCAGTTCTTC
J gene: TRBJ2-1
D gene: -
V gene: TRBV12-3/TRBV12-4
clone size: -

CDR3 protein: CASSSWTSKSSYEQYF
CDR3 DNA: TGTGCCAGCAGTTCCTGGACTAGCAAATCCTCCTACGAGCAGTACTTC
J gene: TRBJ2-7
D gene: TRBD2
V gene: TRBV7-2
clone size: many

CDR3 protein: CASSYSAGGLSYNEQFF
CDR3 DNA: TGTGCCAGCAGTTACTCGGCCGGAGGACTCTCCTACAATGAGCAGTTCTTC
J gene: TRBJ2-1
D gene: -
V gene: TRBV6-5
clone size: -

CDR3 protein: CSVEGGGKLFF
CDR3 DNA: TGCAGCGTTGAAGGGGGGGGAAAACTGTTTTTT
J gene: TRBJ1-4
D gene: -
V gene: TRBV29-1
clone size: few

CDR3 protein: CASSIRQGANTGELFF
CDR3 DNA: TGTGCCAGCAGCATCAGACAGGGGGCGAACACCGGGGAGCTGTTTTTT
J gene: TRBJ2-2
D gene: TRBD1
V gene: TRBV12-3/TRBV12-4
clone size: -

CDR3 protein: CAYEGTENTEAFF
CDR3 DNA: TGTGCCTACGAAGGTACAGAGAACACTGAAGCTTTCTTT
J gene: TRBJ1-1
D gene: -
V gene: TRBV10-3
clone size: -

CDR3 protein: CASSLRGEGQGEQFF
CDR3 DNA: TGTGCCAGCAGTCTTCGGGGGGAGGGCCAGGGTGAGCAGTTCTTC
J gene: TRBJ2-1
D gene: TRBD2
V gene: TRBV12-3/TRBV12-4
clone size: -

CDR3 protein: CASSPSGYTEAFF
CDR3 DNA: TGTGCCAGCTCCCCCAGCGGTTACACTGAAGCTTTCTTT
J gene: TRBJ1-1
D gene: -
V gene: TRBV6-2/TRBV6-3
clone size: -

CDR3 protein: CSAMVLGASYNEQFF
CDR3 DNA: TGCAGTGCTATGGTCCTAGGGGCCTCCTACAATGAGCAGTTCTTC
J gene: TRBJ2-1
D gene: -
V gene: TRBV20-1
clone size: many

CDR3 protein: CASSWRDPTDEQYF
CDR3 DNA: TGTGCCAGCAGCTGGAGGGATCCTACGGACGAGCAGTACTTC
J gene: TRBJ2-7
D gene: -
V gene: TRBV5-6
clone size: many

CDR3 protein: CASSYGGLYQPQHF
CDR3 DNA: TGTGCCAGCAGCTACGGGGGCCTCTATCAGCCCCAGCATTTT
J gene: TRBJ1-5
D gene: -
V gene: TRBV7-2
clone size: -

CDR3 protein: CSARDLEEDVYGYTF
CDR3 DNA: TGCAGTGCTAGAGATTTAGAGGAGGACGTCTATGGCTACACCTTC
J gene: TRBJ1-2
D gene: -
V gene: TRBV20-1
clone size: many

CDR3 protein: CASSIQGVTGELFF
CDR3 DNA: TGTGCCAGTAGTATACAGGGGGTCACCGGGGAGCTGTTTTTT
J gene: TRBJ2-2
D gene: TRBD1
V gene: TRBV19
clone size: many

CDR3 protein: CATIGDRPYNEQFF
CDR3 DNA: TGTGCCACAATCGGGGACAGGCCCTACAATGAGCAGTTCTTC
J gene: TRBJ2-1
D gene: TRBD1
V gene: TRBV10-3
clone size: -

CDR3 protein: CASSFHRDRGLKHQPQHF
CDR3 DNA: TGCGCCAGCAGCTTTCACCGGGACAGGGGGCTTAAACATCAGCCCCAGCATTTT
J gene: TRBJ1-5
D gene: TRBD1
V gene: TRBV5-1
clone size: -

CDR3 protein: CASSSRTRAIYNEQFF
CDR3 DNA: TGTGCCAGCAGCAGTAGGACTAGAGCAATCTACAATGAGCAGTTCTTC
J gene: TRBJ2-1
D gene: TRBD2
V gene: TRBV28
clone size: -

CDR3 protein: CASSHSGTGPTEAFF
CDR3 DNA: TGTGCCAGCAGCCACAGCGGGACAGGGCCCACTGAAGCTTTCTTT
J gene: TRBJ1-1
D gene: TRBD1
V gene: TRBV6-5
clone size: -

CDR3 protein: CATSRETLPTDTQYF
CDR3 DNA: TGTGCCACCAGCAGGGAAACCTTACCCACAGATACGCAGTATTTT
J gene: TRBJ2-3
D gene: -
V gene: TRBV15
clone size: many

CDR3 protein: CASSLDGELFF
CDR3 DNA: TGTGCCAGCAGCTTAGACGGGGAGCTGTTTTTT
J gene: TRBJ2-2
D gene: -
V gene: TRBV7-2
clone size: many

CDR3 protein: CSVGESHTDTQYF
CDR3 DNA: TGCAGCGTTGGTGAGTCGCACACAGATACGCAGTATTTT
J gene: TRBJ2-3
D gene: -
V gene: TRBV29-1
clone size: few

CDR3 protein: CSARDPWTGGYNEQFF
CDR3 DNA: TGCAGTGCTAGAGATCCCTGGACGGGCGGTTACAATGAGCAGTTCTTC
J gene: TRBJ2-1
D gene: -
V gene: TRBV20-1
clone size: few

CDR3 protein: CTSSQENIVTPYEQYF
CDR3 DNA: TGCACCAGCAGCCAAGAAAACATCGTAACCCCCTACGAGCAGTACTTC
J gene: TRBJ2-7
D gene: -
V gene: TRBV1
clone size: -

CDR3 protein: CASSGSGNTEAFF
CDR3 DNA: TGTGCCAGCAGCGGTTCAGGGAACACTGAAGCTTTCTTT
J gene: TRBJ1-1
D gene: -
V gene: TRBV7-9
clone size: many

CDR3 protein: CASSLRSGNTIYF
CDR3 DNA: TGTGCCAGCAGTTTGCGGAGTGGAAACACCATATATTTT
J gene: TRBJ1-3
D gene: -
V gene: TRBV7-2
clone size: many

CDR3 protein: CASSVVSGGAGEQFF
CDR3 DNA: TGTGCCAGCAGCGTAGTAAGCGGGGGGGCAGGAGAGCAGTTCTTC
J gene: TRBJ2-1
D gene: TRBD2
V gene: TRBV9
clone size: few

CDR3 protein: CASSVEALMGSEQYF
CDR3 DNA: TGTGCCAGCAGCGTAGAGGCCCTAATGGGGAGCGAGCAGTACTTC
J gene: TRBJ2-7
D gene: -
V gene: TRBV9
clone size: few

CDR3 protein: CASSPLPGGGELFF
CDR3 DNA: TGTGCCAGCAGCCCACTCCCGGGGGGCGGGGAGCTGTTTTTT
J gene: TRBJ2-2
D gene: TRBD2
V gene: TRBV7-6
clone size: -

CDR3 protein: CASSQERGVNYGYTF
CDR3 DNA: TGCGCCAGCAGCCAGGAGAGGGGGGTTAACTATGGCTACACCTTC
J gene: TRBJ1-2
D gene: -
V gene: TRBV4-1
clone size: many

CDR3 protein: CASSPRTSGLVTYEQYF
CDR3 DNA: TGTGCCAGCAGTCCCCGGACTAGCGGGCTCGTAACCTACGAGCAGTACTTC
J gene: TRBJ2-7
D gene: TRBD2
V gene: TRBV12-3/TRBV12-4
clone size: few

CDR3 protein: CASRAREAFF
CDR3 DNA: TGTGCCAGCAGGGCCCGGGAAGCTTTCTTT
J gene: TRBJ1-1
D gene: -
V gene: TRBV28
clone size: -

CDR3 protein: CCATSGQDLFTDTQYF
CDR3 DNA: TGCTGTGCGACCTCGGGACAGGACCTTTTCACAGATACGCAGTATTTT
J gene: TRBJ2-3
D gene: TRBD1
V gene: TRBV20-1
clone size: -

CDR3 protein: CASSPSPVRGQFF
CDR3 DNA: TGTGCCAGCAGCCCCTCCCCGGTCAGGGGGCAGTTCTTC
J gene: TRBJ2-1
D gene: -
V gene: TRBV7-2
clone size: few

CDR3 protein: CASSKLTSGGINTGELFF
CDR3 DNA: TGTGCCAGCAGCAAATTGACTAGCGGGGGCATTAACACCGGGGAGCTGTTTTTT
J gene: TRBJ2-2
D gene: TRBD2
V gene: TRBV6-1
clone size: -

CDR3 protein: CASSQVRGPEQFF
CDR3 DNA: TGTGCCAGCAGCCAAGTGAGGGGACCTGAGCAGTTCTTC
J gene: TRBJ2-1
D gene: -
V gene: TRBV3-1
clone size: many

CDR3 protein: CASRNRGRNEAFF
CDR3 DNA: TGTGCCAGCAGGAACAGGGGGCGGAATGAAGCTTTCTTT
J gene: TRBJ1-1
D gene: TRBD1
V gene: TRBV12-3/TRBV12-4
clone size: -